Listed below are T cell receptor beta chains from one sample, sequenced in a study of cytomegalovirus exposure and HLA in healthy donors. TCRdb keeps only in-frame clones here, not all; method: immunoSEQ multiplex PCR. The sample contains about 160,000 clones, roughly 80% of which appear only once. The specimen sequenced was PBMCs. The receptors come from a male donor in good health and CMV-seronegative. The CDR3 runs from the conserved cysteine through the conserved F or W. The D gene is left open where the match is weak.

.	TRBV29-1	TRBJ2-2	CSVARGSGELFF
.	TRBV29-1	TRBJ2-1	CSVEDLFEAGSSYNEQFF
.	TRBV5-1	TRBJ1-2	CASSLDRSNYGYTF
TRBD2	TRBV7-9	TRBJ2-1	CASSLLAGGPYNEQFF
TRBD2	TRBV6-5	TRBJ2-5	CASSRGGGGGETQYF
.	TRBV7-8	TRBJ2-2	CASSLLEGTGELFF
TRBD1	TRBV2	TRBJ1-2	CASTRDREGGYGYTF
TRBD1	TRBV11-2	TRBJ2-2	CASSMDRVDTGELFF
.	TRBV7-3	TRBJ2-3	CASSPSRSTDTQYF
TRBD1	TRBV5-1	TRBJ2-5	CASSLVGTDREETQYF
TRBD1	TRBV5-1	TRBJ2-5	CASSLEHRGETQYF
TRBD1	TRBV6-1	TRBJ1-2	CASSPAGGYGYPF
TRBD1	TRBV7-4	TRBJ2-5	CASHKSGQGAVCQETQYF
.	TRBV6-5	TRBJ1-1	CARNETGNTEAFF
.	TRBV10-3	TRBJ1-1	CAAAGGTGTEAFF
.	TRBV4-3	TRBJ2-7	CASSQGLHYEQYF
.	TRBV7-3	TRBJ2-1	CASSLRLSSYNEQFF
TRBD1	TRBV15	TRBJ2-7	CATSRDRAHFEQYF
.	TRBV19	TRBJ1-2	CASSMDGYRAPGGYTF
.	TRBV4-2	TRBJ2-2	CASSQDGTPTNTGELFF
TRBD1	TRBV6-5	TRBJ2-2	CASSGAGGRTGELFF
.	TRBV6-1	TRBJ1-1	CASSERGTNTEAFF
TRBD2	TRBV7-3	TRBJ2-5	CASSVRRGGPETQYF
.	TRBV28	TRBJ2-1	CASSSTSLGDNEQFF
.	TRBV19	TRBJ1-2	CASSMGAPGHTF
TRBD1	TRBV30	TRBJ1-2	CAWRRTGAYGYTF
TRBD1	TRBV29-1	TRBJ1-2	CSVDDRATYGYTF
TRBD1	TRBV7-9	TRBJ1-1	CASSSEGQGGGAFF
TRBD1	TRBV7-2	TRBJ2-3	CASSLGDRGSDTQYF
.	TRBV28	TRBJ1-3	CASTQGRFSGNTIYF
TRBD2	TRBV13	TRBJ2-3	CASSLGLGGLAPEIETDTQYF
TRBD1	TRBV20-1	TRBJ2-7	CSAATGGEQYF
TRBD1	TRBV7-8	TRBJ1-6	CASRKGQGRSPLHF
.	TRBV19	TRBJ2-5	CASTSDRGRGVTQYF
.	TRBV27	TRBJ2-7	CASRAYGTFEQYF
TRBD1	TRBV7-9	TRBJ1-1	CASSDGQGAFF
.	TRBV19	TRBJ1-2	CATSWGGDYGYTF
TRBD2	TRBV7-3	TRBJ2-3	CASSLASGMADTQYF
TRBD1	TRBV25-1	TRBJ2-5	CATTGGKETQYF
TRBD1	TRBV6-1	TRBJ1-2	CASSRQGMDGYTF
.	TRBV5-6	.	CASSLAASSSYEQYF
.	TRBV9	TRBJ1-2	CASGAPGVKGYTF
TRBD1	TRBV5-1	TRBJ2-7	CASSFSGQGAFSYEQYF
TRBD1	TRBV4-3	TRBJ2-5	CASSQEGYRGRETQYF
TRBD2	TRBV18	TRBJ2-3	CASSHPGLAGEGDTQYF
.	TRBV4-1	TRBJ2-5	CASSQDARWETQYF
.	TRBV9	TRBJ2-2	CASSVSRTTNTGELFF
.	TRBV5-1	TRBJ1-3	CASSLAPGNTIYF
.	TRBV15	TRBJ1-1	CATSTDRNTEAFF
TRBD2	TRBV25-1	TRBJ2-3	CASSEFPSGGGSTDTQYF
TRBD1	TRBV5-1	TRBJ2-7	CASSPGTGRGYEQYF